This entry lists 18 T cell receptor beta chains sequenced from one sample in a study of T cell responses to AZD1222 COVID-19 vaccine. Generated by immunoSEQ multiplex PCR, the TCRdb table keeps only in-frame clones and is missing some. The profile shows over 130,000 clones, roughly 93% of them singletons. The sample here was peripheral blood, taken 28 days after the second AZD1222 dose. These receptors were taken from an adult who received the AZD1222 COVID-19 vaccine.

The J gene is TRBJ1-6, the V gene TRBV7-9; maybe TRBD1 (5 bases). V dropped 0 bases and J dropped 8 bases, with 17 bases sitting between them. Germline lookup yields CDR1 SEHNR and CDR2 FQNEAQ (reference sequence). The CDR3 is 17 amino acids. In DNA form, the CDR3 reads TGTGCCAGCAGCTTAGCGCAAAGGGTTGGGGCCGATTCACCCCTCCACTTT. Its protein is CASSLAQRVGADSPLHF.

The chain couples TRBV7-8 to TRBJ1-4; 9 nucleotides align to TRBD1. This CDR3 contains 15 residues. Germline V gives CDR1 SGHVS, CDR2 FQNEAQ. The V and J ends lost 1 base and 8 bases, in that order; junction bases with no gene match: 5. CDR3 nucleotide sequence: TGTGCCAGCAGCTTAGGGACAGGGGCAGGGGAAAAACTGTTTTTT. Residues: CASSLGTGAGEKLFF.

This clone appeared a few times. The chain couples TRBV5-1 to TRBJ1-1; no clear D gene. Trimming shortened V by 0 bases and J by 4 bases, and 13 bases separated the two germline ends. This CDR3 region has 15 residues. Germline V gives CDR1 SGHRS, CDR2 YFSETQ. CDR3 sequence (DNA): TGCGCCAGCAGCTTGGAAAGAATCGGAGGCACTGAAGCTTTCTTT. This encodes CASSLERIGGTEAFF.

The chain is built from TRBV7-9 and TRBJ1-6; D remains unclear. Trimming left V 0 bases short and J 9 bases short, with 12 bases between. The CDR3 extends over 15 amino acids. Looked up from germline, CDR1 is SEHNR and CDR2 is FQNEAQ (reference sequence). The CDR3, as DNA: TGTGCCAGCAGCTTAGCGAGGGCGTTAAGTTCACCCCTCCACTTT. It yields the protein CASSLARALSSPLHF. The full variable domain, with the rest looked up from reference TRBV7-9 and TRBJ1-6, is DTGVSQNPRHKITKRGQNVTFRCDPISEHNRLYWYRQTLGQGPEFLTYFQNEAQLEKSRLLSDRFSAERPKGSFSTLEIQRTEQGDSAMYLCASSLARALSSPLHFGNGTRLTVT.

V gene TRBV11-2 combines with J gene TRBJ1-6; 7 bases agree with TRBD1. The CDR3 is made up of 19 amino acids. Germline-derived CDR1 and CDR2 are SGHAT and FQNNGV. Trimming cost V 0 bases and J 6 bases; bases outside gene matches: 14. DNA of the CDR3: TGTGCCAGCAGCTTAGATCAGGGTGGGACAGACGAGGTTAATTCACCCCTCCACTTT. Its protein product is CASSLDQGGTDEVNSPLHF.

V and J are TRBV24-1 and TRBJ2-1; 7 bases match TRBD1. The germline V gene has CDR1 KGHDR and CDR2 SFDVKD. V shed 4 bases and J 6 bases; nucleotides not matched to a gene: 8. The CDR3 loop spans 15 amino acids. The CDR3 bases are TGTGCCACCAGTGACGGGACAGCTAAAACCAATGAGCAGTTCTTC. Residues: CATSDGTAKTNEQFF.

The chain links TRBV18 to TRBJ1-2, with D possibly TRBD1 on 5 matching bases. Trimming took 0 bases from V and 4 from J, leaving 9 bases between them. The CDR3 is 14 amino acids. Germline V CDR1 and CDR2: KGHSH, LQKENI. Here the CDR3 reads CASSPPQGSYGYTF. The CDR3 DNA reads TGTGCCAGCTCACCACCCCAGGGCAGCTATGGCTACACCTTC.

J is TRBJ1-1 and V is TRBV5-7; D is unresolved. TRBV5-7 is annotated as an ORF whose role is uncertain. The CDR3 sequence is 11 residues long. V was cut by 0 bases and J by 7 bases, with 4 bases left in between. The CDR3 sequence is CASSLENEAFF. DNA for the CDR3: TGTGCCAGCAGCTTGGAAAATGAAGCTTTCTTT.

The chain recombines TRBV6-5 with TRBJ1-4; TRBD1 agrees at 10 bases. This CDR3 comprises 14 residues. Trimming cost V 4 bases and J 7 bases; bases outside gene matches: 3. Germline CDR1 is MNHEY and CDR2 is SVGAGI. This CDR3 reads CASSFRDRGEKLFF. As DNA, the CDR3 is TGTGCCAGCAGTTTCCGGGACAGGGGTGAAAAACTGTTTTTT.

This sequence joins TRBV7-9 and TRBJ1-2, with D tentatively TRBD1 (6 bases). CDR1 is SEHNR, CDR2 FQNEAQ, per germline (reference sequence). Trimming took 5 bases from V and 7 from J, leaving 17 bases between them. This CDR3 spans 14 amino acids. The CDR3 reads CASSGAGAVLGYTF. As DNA, the CDR3 is TGTGCCAGCAGCGGTGCGGGGGCGGTCCTTGGCTACACCTTC.

CDR3 sequence: CASRLGQGANTGELFF. CDR3 DNA: TGTGCCAGCAGACTCGGACAGGGGGCGAACACCGGGGAGCTGTTTTTT. The chain uses TRBV6-4 and TRBJ2-2; 10 bases agree with TRBD1. After removal of 6 bases from V and 0 bases from J, the junction contained 4 bases not matched to a gene. Germline V lookup: CDR1 MRHNA, CDR2 SNTAGT. The CDR3 loop spans 16 amino acids.

V is TRBV7-9 and J is TRBJ1-1, with a tentative D call TRBD1 (6 bases). The germline V gene encodes CDR1 SEHNR and CDR2 FQNEAQ (reference sequence). The V and J ends lost 0 bases and 1 base respectively, with 15 bases between them. CDR3 length: 17 amino acids. CDR3: CASSLATGGLGNTEAFF. In DNA form, the CDR3 reads TGTGCCAGCAGCTTAGCTACGGGGGGCCTGGGGAACACTGAAGCTTTCTTT. Full variable domain (missing parts from reference TRBV7-9 and TRBJ1-1): DTGVSQNPRHKITKRGQNVTFRCDPISEHNRLYWYRQTLGQGPEFLTYFQNEAQLEKSRLLSDRFSAERPKGSFSTLEIQRTEQGDSAMYLCASSLATGGLGNTEAFFGQGTRLTVV.

Only a few counts were recorded for this clone. The CDR3 loop is CATRTPKGTEAFF. The CDR3 coding sequence is TGTGCCACCCGAACCCCTAAGGGCACTGAAGCTTTCTTT. The J gene is TRBJ1-1, the V gene TRBV24-1; D remains unclear. Germline CDR1 is KGHDR and CDR2 is SFDVKD. Trimming removed 9 bases from V and 4 bases from J, with 14 bases in between. This CDR3 is built from 13 residues.

The table lists this clone with a count of one. The CDR3 sequence: CASSPIETGVYGYTF. The CDR3 nucleotides are TGTGCCAGCAGCCCGATCGAGACAGGGGTCTATGGCTACACCTTC. The chain employs TRBV5-4 and TRBJ1-2; 8 bases agree with TRBD1. V was pared by 4 bases and J by 4 bases, with 9 bases of the junction left unmatched. Germline V lookup: CDR1 SGHNT, CDR2 YYREEE (reference sequence). The CDR3 is 15 amino acids.

V gene TRBV21-1 combines with J gene TRBJ1-1. TRBV21-1 is designated a pseudogene. There are 15 residues in the CDR3. In DNA form, the CDR3 reads TGTGCCAGCAGCCCGGGGCAGCCCGGCCCCGGTGAAGCTTTCTTT. As protein: CASSPGQPGPGEAFF.

The J gene is TRBJ1-1, the V gene TRBV7-8, with D unresolved. This CDR3 contains 15 residues. V shed 4 bases and J shed 0 bases, with 12 bases lying between them. Germline V gene data show CDR1 as SGHVS and CDR2 as FQNEAQ. Written as DNA, the CDR3 is TGTGCCAGCAGCTCTTTGCCACAGCTGAACACTGAAGCTTTCTTT. Protein: CASSSLPQLNTEAFF.

As to this clone: At the DNA level, this CDR3 is encoded by other sequences in the same sample as well. The chain uses TRBV3-1 (or the pseudogene TRBV3-2) and TRBJ1-1; possibly TRBD1 for D (6 bases). The CDR3 consists of 13 residues. The germline V and J ends were trimmed by 0 bases and 8 bases, with 10 bases remaining between them. Germline CDR1 LGHDT, CDR2 YNNKEL (reference sequence). The CDR3 bases are TGTGCCAGCAGCCAAGATCAGGGGTCGGAAGCTTTCTTT. The encoded protein is CASSQDQGSEAFF.

The chain links TRBV21-1 to TRBJ1-4; TRBD1 was called by the table and not checked on the DNA. TRBV21-1 is given as a pseudogene. This CDR3 has 15 residues. The CDR3, as DNA: TGTGCCAGCAGCAATGGGACAGGGCTGCCTGAAAAACTGTTTTTT. The encoded protein is CASSNGTGLPEKLFF.